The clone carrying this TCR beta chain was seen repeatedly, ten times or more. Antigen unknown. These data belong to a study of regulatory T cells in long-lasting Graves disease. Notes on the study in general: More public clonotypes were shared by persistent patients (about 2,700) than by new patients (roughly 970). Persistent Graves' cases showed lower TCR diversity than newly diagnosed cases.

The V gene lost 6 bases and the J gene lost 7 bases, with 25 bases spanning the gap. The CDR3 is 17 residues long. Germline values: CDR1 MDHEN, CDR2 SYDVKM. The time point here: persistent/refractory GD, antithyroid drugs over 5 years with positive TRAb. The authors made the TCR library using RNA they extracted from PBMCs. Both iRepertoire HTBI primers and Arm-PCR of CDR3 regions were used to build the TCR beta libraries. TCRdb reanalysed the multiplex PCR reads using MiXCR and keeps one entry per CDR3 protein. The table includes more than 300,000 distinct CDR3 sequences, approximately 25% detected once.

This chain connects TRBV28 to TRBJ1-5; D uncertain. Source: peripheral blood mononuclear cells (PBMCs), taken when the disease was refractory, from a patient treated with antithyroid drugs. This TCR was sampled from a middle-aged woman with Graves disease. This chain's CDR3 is CASSPDAGKSSGQPQHF. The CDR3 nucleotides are TGTGCCAGCAGCCCCGACGCGGGGAAGTCATCCGGACAGCCCCAGCATTTT. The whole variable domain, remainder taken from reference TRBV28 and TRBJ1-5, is DVKVTQSSRYLVKRTGEKVFLECVQDMDHENMFWYRQDPGLGLRLIYFSYDVKMKEKGDIPEGYSVSREKKERFSLILESASTNQTSMYLCASSPDAGKSSGQPQHFGDGTRLSIL.